One and the same sample provided the 15 T cell receptor beta chains below, sequenced in a study of blood T cell repertoires in COVID-19. TCRdb keeps only in-frame clones here, not all; method: immunoSEQ multiplex PCR. The sample lists some 150,000 clones; 70% to 90% were seen once. The source material was peripheral blood. The source of these receptors is a woman aged 55-69 years with COVID-19, enrolled during active disease.

The rearrangement links TRBV7-9 to TRBJ1-1, with 7 bases identical to TRBD1. The CDR3 is made up of 14 amino acids. Trimming at V came to 6 bases and at J to 4 bases, leaving 8 bases not matched to a gene. Germline V gene lookup returns CDR1 SEHNR and CDR2 FQNEAQ (reference sequence). This CDR3 reads CASRQGGGRTEAFF. CDR3 bases: TGTGCCAGCAGACAAGGAGGGGGCCGCACTGAAGCTTTCTTT.

In this sample, this clone turned up a few times. The CDR3 DNA reads TGTGCCTGGTGGGACAGGCGGGACTATGGCTACACCTTC. Translating it yields CAWWDRRDYGYTF. This chain links TRBV30 with TRBJ1-2; TRBD1 agrees at 8 bases. The CDR3 sequence is 13 residues long. Trimming cost V 5 bases and J 3 bases; bases outside gene matches: 5. The germline V gene has CDR1 GTSNPN and CDR2 SVGIG (reference sequence).

This clone was seen more than once but under ten times. This chain links TRBV27 with TRBJ1-2; no definite D call. V was shortened by 5 bases and J by 7 bases, with 17 bases between the two germline ends. Germline-derived CDR1 and CDR2 are MNHEY and SMNVEV (reference sequence). The CDR3 has 14 amino acids. The CDR3 loop reads CASSATITGSGYTF. DNA of the CDR3: TGTGCCAGCAGTGCGACTATTACGGGGTCTGGCTACACCTTC.

The chain carries TRBV9 and TRBJ1-1, with D possibly TRBD1 on 5 matching bases. The CDR3 runs 15 residues. CDR1 SGDLS and CDR2 YYNGEE come from the germline V gene. The ends were cut back, 2 bases at V and 1 base at J, with 12 bases in the middle. As DNA, the CDR3 is TGTGCCAGCAGCGTTCAGGGTTCCGGGAACACTGAAGCTTTCTTT. Encoded protein: CASSVQGSGNTEAFF.

The rearrangement uses TRBV18 and TRBJ2-2; 7 bases agree with TRBD1. V dropped 3 bases and J dropped 2; count of bases not matched to a gene: 6. Germline CDR1 and CDR2: KGHSH and LQKENI. CDR3 length equals 16 residues. The CDR3 region is CASSPRQGDNTGELFF. The CDR3 DNA follows: TGTGCCAGCTCACCTCGACAGGGCGATAACACCGGGGAGCTGTTTTTT.

This chain links TRBV5-1 with TRBJ1-5, with D hard to call. CDR1 is SGHRS and CDR2 is YFSETQ in the germline V gene. This CDR3 is 14 amino acids long. Trimming cost V 3 bases and J 5 bases, with 12 bases left between them. CDR3 residues: CASSSNGADQPQHF. The DNA for the CDR3 is TGCGCCAGCAGCTCAAACGGTGCGGATCAGCCCCAGCATTTT.

This clone was recorded once. The chain has TRBV25-1 and TRBJ1-4; D is unresolved. This CDR3 is built from 15 residues. Trimming pared 3 bases from V and 4 bases from J, leaving 12 bases between. The V gene's germline CDR1 is MGHDK and CDR2 SYGVNS. CDR3 coding DNA: TGTGCCAGCAGTGAGAGGGCAGCCATTAATGAAAAACTGTTTTTT. It encodes CASSERAAINEKLFF.

CDR3 residues: CASSAEGGWANNSPLHF. The CDR3 nucleotides are TGTGCCAGCAGTGCCGAAGGAGGCTGGGCTAATAATTCACCCCTCCACTTT. The J gene is TRBJ1-6, the V gene TRBV6-4, with D hard to call. CDR1 and CDR2 from the germline V gene are MRHNA and SNTAGT. V dropped 4 bases and J dropped 5 bases, with 18 bases sitting between them. The CDR3 is made up of 17 amino acids.

This chain links TRBV3-1 (or the pseudogene TRBV3-2) with TRBJ1-1, with 8 bases matching TRBD1. There are 12 residues in the CDR3. V lost 4 bases to trimming and J lost 8 bases; unmatched junction nucleotides: 3. Germline V gene data show CDR1 as LGHDT and CDR2 as YNNKEL (reference sequence). The CDR3 DNA follows: TGTGCCAGCAGCCTACGGACAGGGGAAGCTTTCTTT. It specifies CASSLRTGEAFF.

V usage is TRBV12-5 and J usage is TRBJ1-5, with a tentative D call TRBD1 (5 bases). The germline V gene has CDR1 LGHNT and CDR2 FRNRAP. V was pared by 0 bases and J by 3 bases, with 18 bases between. This CDR3 region has 18 residues. The CDR3 reads CASGLVISGGHANQPQHF. The CDR3 DNA reads TGTGCTAGTGGTTTGGTAATTTCGGGAGGACATGCCAATCAGCCCCAGCATTTT.

The rearrangement links TRBV18 to TRBJ1-4; perhaps TRBD1 as D (5 bases). This CDR3 is built from 16 residues. V dropped 3 bases and J dropped 8 bases, with 19 bases sitting between them. Germline-derived CDR1 and CDR2 are KGHSH and LQKENI. The CDR3 bases are TGTGCCAGCTCACCTTTCAGGGAAGGAGTTCAGGAAAAACTGTTTTTT. This sequence encodes CASSPFREGVQEKLFF.

The chain joins TRBV4-3 to TRBJ2-2; TRBD2 matches 8 bases. The CDR3 is 17 amino acids. Looked up from germline, CDR1 is LGHNA and CDR2 is YSLEER. Trimming cost V 2 bases and J 1 base; bases outside gene matches: 6. CDR3 nucleotide sequence: TGCGCCAGCAGCCAAAGGATCACTAGCGGGAACACCGGGGAGCTGTTTTTT. Translated: CASSQRITSGNTGELFF.

The chain combines TRBV13 with TRBJ1-1, with unresolved D. V was trimmed by 8 bases and J by 6 bases, leaving 7 bases between them. The CDR3 spans 10 residues. Per germline, CDR1 PRHDT and CDR2 FYEKMQ (reference sequence). The CDR3 is CASFLPEAFF. In DNA, the CDR3 is TGTGCCAGCTTTCTACCTGAAGCTTTCTTT.

The V and J genes are TRBV10-3 and TRBJ2-1, with 8 nucleotides matching TRBD1. The CDR3 extends over 17 amino acids. The germline V gene encodes CDR1 ENHRY and CDR2 SYGVKD. Trimming took 5 bases from V and 7 from J; bases not matched to a gene: 16. CDR3 coding DNA: TGTGCCATCAGTAGCCCCGGGACAGGTCGAATCTGGAATGAGCAGTTCTTC. Its translation: CAISSPGTGRIWNEQFF.

The genes are TRBV4-1 and TRBJ2-7; 10 bases agree with TRBD2. Germline lookup yields CDR1 MGHRA and CDR2 YSYEKL. The ends lost 4 bases at V and 1 base at J; junction bases unmatched: 4. CDR3 size: 15 residues. CDR3 DNA sequence: TGCGCCAGCAGCCCCACTAGCGGGGAATCCTACGAGCAGTACTTC. Its protein product is CASSPTSGESYEQYF.